The clone carrying this T cell receptor beta chain was found a few times. Its antigen is unidentified. This entry is derived from a study of T cell repertoires in cytomegalovirus infection. Study background: Epitope selection comprised recently identified HLA-C-restricted CMV epitopes and well-studied HLA-B-restricted CMV epitopes. Public TCR beta signatures provided an indication of both CMV infection and a matching HLA type.

The CDR3 extends over 15 amino acids. V dropped 6 bases and J dropped 9 bases, with 18 bases sitting between them. TCRdb reanalysed the reads using MiXCR and keeps one entry per CDR3 protein. The sample carries fewer than 900,000 distinct CDR3 sequences, about 28% recorded once. Study observations and caveats: Carriage of CMV together with the relevant HLA was identifiable through cumulative public TCR beta family frequency. The ex vivo response was dominated by HLA-C-restricted CMV-specific TCR beta clonotypes.

The sample was cultured CD8+ T cells from PBMCs, taken from culture after CMV antigen stimulation. The chain recombines TRBV12-3 or TRBV12-4 with TRBJ1-6; tentative D call: TRBD1 (5 bases). This clonotype was sampled from a human donor in good health (CMV status not recorded). Some clones in this sample may be carry-over from other donors' samples. The CDR3 sequence is CASSSWGGRISPLHF. For the CDR3, the DNA is TGTGCCAGCAGCTCGTGGGGGGGACGGATTTCACCCCTCCACTTT.